This T cell receptor (beta chain) was identified in a study of blood T cell repertoires in COVID-19. Study-level background: The United States, Italy and Spain provided the acute and convalescent COVID-19 samples. PBMCs, B-cell-depleted T cells, or T cells were the source of the cDNA or gDNA that made up the material.

This clone was observed once. TCRdb's table, derived via immunoSEQ multiplex PCR, lists solely in-frame clones and lacks some. The sample has about 330,000 clones; 65% to 90% are singletons. After removal of 7 bases from V and 2 bases from J, the junction contained 7 bases not matched to a gene. The germline V gene encodes CDR1 LNHDA and CDR2 SQIVND (reference sequence). This CDR3 contains 15 residues. Sequencing was carried out using peripheral blood. This TCR was sampled from a human donor in a cohort sampled during active COVID-19. The chain uses TRBV19 and TRBJ2-2, with 7 positions matching TRBD1. The CDR3 loop is CASKQGTENTGELFF. CDR3 bases: TGTGCCAGTAAGCAGGGGACAGAAAACACCGGGGAGCTGTTTTTT.